Listed here is a single TCR beta chain. The antigen is undetermined. The data belong to a study of T cell responses to AZD1222 COVID-19 vaccine. Assay: immunoSEQ multiplex PCR; the TCRdb copy retains only in-frame clones and omits some. Its listing shows some 150,000 clones. This CDR3 region has 18 residues. Germline V gene sequence: CDR1 KGHDR, CDR2 SFDVKD. The V gene lost 5 bases and the J gene lost 4 bases, with 23 bases spanning the gap. Study outcomes and limitations: An increase in Spike-specific TCR breadth and depth was observed after two AZD1222 doses. Per reports, nearly half of all spike-specific TCRs target regions that are unmutated in variants. Among vaccine-associated CD4 TCRs, coverage spanned spike, with dominance at 160-218 and 743-854. Donors were chiefly white British, with a greater number of females, and clonal diversity was perhaps underestimated.

This TCR came from an adult in good health. Source material: peripheral blood. The chain couples TRBV24-1 to TRBJ1-3, with D tentatively TRBD1 (5 bases). This CDR3 is CATSGGGVGPRSGNTIYF. CDR3 coding DNA: TGTGCCACCAGTGGGGGAGGAGTGGGACCCCGGAGCGGAAACACCATATATTTT.